This entry is about one TCR beta chain. This sample is drawn from a study of blood T cells in healthy people across ages. Whole-study context: About one barcoded beta molecule per two T cells was captured by template switching.

The CDR3 has 18 amino acids. V shed 1 base, J shed 1 base, and the junction held 2 bases outside the gene matches. Germline V gives CDR1 MGHRA, CDR2 YSYEKL. It was with a sample-barcoded 5' primer and a J-beta primer mix that a second PCR of roughly 6 to 12 cycles was run. TCRdb independently ran MiXCR on the 5' RACE reads; one entry per CDR3 protein. The sample holds about 750,000 distinct CDR3 sequences, about 53% seen once. Material for sequencing was blood. The chain joins TRBV4-1 to TRBJ2-6, with 12 bases aligning to TRBD2. This clonotype was sampled from an elderly man in good health. The CDR3 protein is CASSQVGTSGSGANVLTF. The CDR3 DNA reads as TGCGCCAGCAGCCAAGTGGGGACTAGCGGGTCTGGGGCCAACGTCCTGACTTTC.